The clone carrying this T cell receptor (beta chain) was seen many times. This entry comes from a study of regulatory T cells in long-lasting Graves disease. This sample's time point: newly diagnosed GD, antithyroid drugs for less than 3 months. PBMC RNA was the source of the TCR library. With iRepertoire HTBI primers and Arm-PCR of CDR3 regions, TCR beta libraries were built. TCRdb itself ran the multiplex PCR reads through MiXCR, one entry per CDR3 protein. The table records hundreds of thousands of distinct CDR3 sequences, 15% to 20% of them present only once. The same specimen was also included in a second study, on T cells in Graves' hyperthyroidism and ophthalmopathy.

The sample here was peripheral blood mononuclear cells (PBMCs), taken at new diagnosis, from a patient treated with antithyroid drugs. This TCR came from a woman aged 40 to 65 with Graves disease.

The CDR3 protein is CSAGGGKEANTIYF. In DNA, the CDR3 is TGCAGCGCTGGGGGGGGCAAGGAGGCGAACACCATATATTTT. This chain joins TRBV29-1 and TRBJ1-3; perhaps TRBD1 as D (6 bases). The CDR3 extends over 14 amino acids. The V and J ends lost 7 bases and 7 bases respectively, with 20 bases between them. Germline CDR1 is SQVTM and CDR2 is ANQGSEA. Full variable domain (missing parts from reference TRBV29-1 and TRBJ1-3): SAVISQKPSRDICQRGTSLTIQCQVDSQVTMMFWYRQQPGQSLTLIATANQGSEATYESGFVIDKFPISRPNLTFSTLTVSNMSPEDSSIYLCSAGGGKEANTIYFGEGSWLTVV.